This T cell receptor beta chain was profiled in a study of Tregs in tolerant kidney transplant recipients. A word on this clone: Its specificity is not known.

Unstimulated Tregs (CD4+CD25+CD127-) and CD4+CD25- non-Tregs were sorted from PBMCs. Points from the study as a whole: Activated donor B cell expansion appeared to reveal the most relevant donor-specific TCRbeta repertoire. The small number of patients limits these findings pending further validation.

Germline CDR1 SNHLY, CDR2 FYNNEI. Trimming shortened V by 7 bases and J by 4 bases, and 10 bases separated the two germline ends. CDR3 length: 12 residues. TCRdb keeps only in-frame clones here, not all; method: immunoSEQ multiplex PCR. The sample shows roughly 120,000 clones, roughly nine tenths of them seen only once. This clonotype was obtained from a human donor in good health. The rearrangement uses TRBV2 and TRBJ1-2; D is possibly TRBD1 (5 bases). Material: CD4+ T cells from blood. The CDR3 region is CASTGTGYGYTF. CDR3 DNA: TGTGCCAGCACCGGGACGGGCTATGGCTACACCTTC.